Listed here is a single T cell receptor (beta chain). Its target is unknown. The CDR3 is 15 residues long. Germline loops: CDR1 SGHNT, CDR2 YYREEE (reference sequence). Trimming left V 5 bases short and J 0 bases short, with 9 bases between. The sample is drawn from a study of radiotherapy plus CTLA-4 blockade in lung cancer. Produced via immunoSEQ multiplex PCR; TCRdb's table is partial and in-frame only. The sample consists of more than 95,000 clones, 65% to 80% of them appearing once. Patients in the study, people with chemo-refractory metastatic non-small-cell lung cancer, received focal radiation plus ipilimumab CTLA-4 blockade. Study-level points and caveats: Tumor-origin TCR clones grew in blood after radiotherapy plus ipilimumab.

Sequencing used peripheral blood, obtained from a patient treated with radiotherapy plus ipilimumab. V usage is TRBV5-4 and J usage is TRBJ2-6; D might be TRBD2 (5 bases). The TCR comes from a human donor with non-small cell lung cancer who had a partial response to radiotherapy plus ipilimumab. Some clones in this sample may be carry-over from other donors' samples. CDR3 residues: CASRETSSGANVLTF. The CDR3 bases are TGTGCCAGCAGAGAAACTAGCTCTGGGGCCAACGTCCTGACTTTC.